This is a list of T cell receptor beta chains from one sample in a study of beta chain features in type 1 diabetes. Measured with immunoSEQ multiplex PCR; TCRdb has only the in-frame clones, and not every one. The repertoire consists of just over 450,000 clones, with 30% occurring once and the leading ten covering around 0.065%. Sequencing used naive CD4+ T cells from blood. These receptors all stem from a young man in good health. Each CDR3 is given with its conserved first and last residue. The D gene is left open where the match is weak. Size is omitted from some rows. Given values are once, few, many or a class for expanded clones.

NA	NA	TRBJ2-1	TRBV30	TGTGCCTGGAGTGTAGTAGAGCAGTTCTTC	CAWSVVEQFF
NA	NA	TRBJ2-1	TRBV7-9	TGTGCCAGCAGCCCCATACAGGTCCAAGAGCAGTTCTTC	CASSPIQVQEQFF
once	NA	TRBJ2-1	TRBV14	TGTGCCAGCAGCCAAGGAAATAACAATGAGCAGTTCTTC	CASSQGNNNEQFF
few	NA	TRBJ2-7	TRBV4-3	TGCGCCAGCAGCCCTACGGGGGTCCCCTTCTACGAGCAGTACTTC	CASSPTGVPFYEQYF
NA	NA	TRBJ2-7	TRBV7-9	TGTGCCAGCAGCTCCAGATGGGATGGTTCCTACGAGCAGTACTTC	CASSSRWDGSYEQYF
NA	NA	TRBJ2-7	TRBV30	TGTGCCTGGAGTGTTCGAGGGGACTACGAGCAGTACTTC	CAWSVRGDYEQYF
NA	NA	TRBJ2-5	TRBV29-1	TGCAGCTTAGAGTCAGGTTCAGAGACCCAGTACTTC	CSLESGSETQYF
NA	NA	TRBJ1-5	TRBV7-2	TGTGCCAGCAGCTTTCTATCAGGGAGTCAGCCCCAGCATTTT	CASSFLSGSQPQHF
few	TRBD2	TRBJ2-1	TRBV10-3	TGTGCCATCAGTGAGCCCCTAGCGGGAGAACCCGTTAGGGAGCAGTTCTTC	CAISEPLAGEPVREQFF
NA	NA	TRBJ2-3	TRBV29-1	TGCAGCGCGGCAGGCGGACAACTCACAGATACGCAGTATTTT	CSAAGGQLTDTQYF
few	NA	TRBJ2-5	TRBV6-7	TGTGCCAGCAGTTCCCCGACGTGTAGCGAGACTCAAGACCCTCAACGGGGGACCCAGTACTTC	CASSSPTCSETQDPQRGTQYF
NA	NA	TRBJ2-3	TRBV30	TGTGCCTGGAGCCAGAGTGATACGCAGTATTTT	CAWSQSDTQYF
NA	NA	TRBJ2-1	TRBV28	TGTGCCAGCATCTCTGGACATAGCTACAATGAGCAGTTCTTC	CASISGHSYNEQFF
few	NA	TRBJ2-2	TRBV25-1	TGTGCCAGCAGTTCTCAGAACACCGGGGAGCTGTTTTTT	CASSSQNTGELFF
NA	TRBD1	TRBJ1-2	TRBV19	TGTGCCAGTAGTCCTCGGACAGGGGAAGGCTACACCTTC	CASSPRTGEGYTF
few	NA	TRBJ2-1	TRBV25-1	TGTGCCAGCAGTGAAAACTCCCACAGGGCTGGTGAGCAGTTCTTC	CASSENSHRAGEQFF
NA	TRBD1	TRBJ1-2	TRBV30	TGTGCCTGGAACTACCGGGACAGGGGCGGCTATGGCTACACCTTC	CAWNYRDRGGYGYTF
NA	NA	TRBJ2-1	TRBV5-1	TGCGCCAGCAGCTTGGCACGGAGCTCCTTCAATGAGCAGTTCTTC	CASSLARSSFNEQFF
NA	NA	TRBJ2-5	TRBV5-1	TGCGCCAGCAGCTTGATGGGTGAGACCCAGTACTTC	CASSLMGETQYF
NA	NA	TRBJ2-1	TRBV2	TGTGCCAGCAGTACAGATCGGTCGGGGCAGTTCTTC	CASSTDRSGQFF
once	TRBD2	TRBJ2-7	TRBV29-1	TGCAGCGGGGGGGCTAGCGGGAAACACGAGCAGTACTTC	CSGGASGKHEQYF
NA	NA	TRBJ2-2	TRBV20-1	TGCAGTGCTAGAGCGCGTGGGGAGCTGTTTTTT	CSARARGELFF
NA	NA	TRBJ2-5	TRBV30	TGTGCCTGGAGTTTACTAGGAGGGACCCAGTACTTC	CAWSLLGGTQYF
few	NA	TRBJ2-1	TRBV10-3	TGTGCCATCAGTGATACATTCCTTGAGCAGTTCTTC	CAISDTFLEQFF
NA	NA	TRBJ1-2	TRBV29-1	TGCAGCGTTGTCGGGGACACTAACTATGGCTACACCTTC	CSVVGDTNYGYTF
few	NA	TRBJ2-2	TRBV4-1	TGCGCCAGCAGTAGATTGAGGGGACGGGGGAACACCGGGGAGCTGTTTTTT	CASSRLRGRGNTGELFF
NA	NA	TRBJ2-1	TRBV4-1	TGCGCCAGCAGCCTCGACCTTGGATACAATGAGCAGTTCTTC	CASSLDLGYNEQFF
few	NA	TRBJ2-5	TRBV27	TGTGCCAGCAGTCTTAGGCCACCGGGACGGTCGTACCAAGAGACCCAGTACTTC	CASSLRPPGRSYQETQYF
once	TRBD2	TRBJ2-7	TRBV7-2	TGTGCCAGCAGCTACAGACTAGCGGGCTCCTACGAGCAGTACTTC	CASSYRLAGSYEQYF
NA	NA	TRBJ2-1	TRBV29-1	TGCAGCGCGGAGGGGGGTCCCAATGAGCAGTTCTTC	CSAEGGPNEQFF
NA	TRBD2	TRBJ2-1	TRBV7-9	TGTGCCAGCAGCTATTGGACTAGCCCCTCTGGCAATGAGCAGTTCTTC	CASSYWTSPSGNEQFF
few	NA	TRBJ2-7	TRBV6-6	TGTGCCAGCAGTTACTCAGCAGGGAGCCTCTACGAGCAGTACTTC	CASSYSAGSLYEQYF
NA	TRBD2	TRBJ2-3	TRBV29-1	TGCAGCGTAGCCAGGGGGACTAGCTCAGATACGCAGTATTTT	CSVARGTSSDTQYF
NA	NA	TRBJ2-7	TRBV27	TGTGCCAGCAGTTTACAGGGCTGGCCCTACGAGCAGTACTTC	CASSLQGWPYEQYF
NA	NA	TRBJ2-7	TRBV6-1	TGTGCCAGCAGGGCACAGGGTAACTCCTACGAGCAGTACTTC	CASRAQGNSYEQYF
NA	NA	TRBJ2-1	TRBV7-9	TGTGCCAGCGGGCTCCCGGCTCGCAGCTCCTACAATGAGCAGTTCTTC	CASGLPARSSYNEQFF
NA	TRBD2	TRBJ2-2	TRBV7-3	TGTGCCAGCAGCTCCCCAACTAGCGGGAGTGTCACCGGGGAGCTGTTTTTT	CASSSPTSGSVTGELFF
NA	NA	TRBJ2-6	TRBV25-1	TGTGCCAGCAGTGTTTCTGGGGCCAACGTCCTGACCTTC	CASSVSGANVLTF
NA	TRBD2	TRBJ2-3	TRBV4-2	TGTGCCAGCAGCCAAGAGTCCGGGACTAGCTACTATACGCAGTATTTT	CASSQESGTSYYTQYF
NA	NA	TRBJ2-5	TRBV28	TGTGCCAGCAGTTTCGGGCTGCCGTACCAAGAGACCCAGTACTTC	CASSFGLPYQETQYF
NA	TRBD2	TRBJ2-1	TRBV7-7	TGTGCCAGCAGCTTGGGACTAGCGGGAGACGCTGAGCAGTTCTTC	CASSLGLAGDAEQFF
few	NA	TRBJ2-3	TRBV25-1	TGTGCCAGCAGTGCCCGGGTTCGGGGCACAGATACGCAGTATTTT	CASSARVRGTDTQYF
NA	TRBD1	TRBJ2-7	TRBV7-8	TGTGCCAGCAGCTTAGCGAGAGGACAGGGGATCTACGAGCAGTACTTC	CASSLARGQGIYEQYF
few	NA	TRBJ2-3	TRBV29-1	TGCAGCGTAGCCCAGAGAGATACGCAGTATTTT	CSVAQRDTQYF
NA	NA	TRBJ2-5	TRBV30	TGTGCCTGGAGCTCAGGACTTCAAGAGACCCAGTACTTC	CAWSSGLQETQYF
NA	NA	TRBJ2-3	TRBV7-9	TGTGCCAGCACCACATCGGGGGCAGATACGCAGTATTTT	CASTTSGADTQYF
few	NA	TRBJ2-3	TRBV7-2	TGTGCCAGCAGCGAATATCTGGGCACAGATACGCAGTATTTT	CASSEYLGTDTQYF
few	NA	TRBJ2-7	TRBV2	TGTGCCAGCAGCAGGACCGCGCCAAGCAGCGAGCAGTACTTC	CASSRTAPSSEQYF
NA	NA	TRBJ2-6	TRBV30	TGTGCCTGGAGTGGACTCGGGGCCGCGGTGTTGGGGGCCAACGTCCTGACTTTC	CAWSGLGAAVLGANVLTF
NA	NA	TRBJ2-3	TRBV7-9	TGTGCCAGCAGCTTAGGGCGGGGCGGGCCAGATACGCAGTATTTT	CASSLGRGGPDTQYF
NA	TRBD2	TRBJ2-1	TRBV11-3	TGTGCCAGCAGCTTGCCCGGGACTAGCATCAATGAGCAGTTCTTC	CASSLPGTSINEQFF
NA	NA	TRBJ1-1	TRBV4-1	TGCGCCAGCAGCCAGCCCGGGACCGATAGGGGATTTGGAGCTTTCTTT	CASSQPGTDRGFGAFF
NA	TRBD2	TRBJ2-7	TRBV7-4	TGTGCCAGCAGCTTCGGACTAGCGGTATACGAGCAGTACTTC	CASSFGLAVYEQYF
NA	NA	TRBJ1-1	TRBV2	TGTGCCAGCAGTGAGATGCCGAACACTGAAGCTTTCTTT	CASSEMPNTEAFF
once	NA	TRBJ2-7	TRBV5-6	TGTGCCAGCAGCTCCGGGACCTACCTCTCCTACGAGCAGTACTTC	CASSSGTYLSYEQYF